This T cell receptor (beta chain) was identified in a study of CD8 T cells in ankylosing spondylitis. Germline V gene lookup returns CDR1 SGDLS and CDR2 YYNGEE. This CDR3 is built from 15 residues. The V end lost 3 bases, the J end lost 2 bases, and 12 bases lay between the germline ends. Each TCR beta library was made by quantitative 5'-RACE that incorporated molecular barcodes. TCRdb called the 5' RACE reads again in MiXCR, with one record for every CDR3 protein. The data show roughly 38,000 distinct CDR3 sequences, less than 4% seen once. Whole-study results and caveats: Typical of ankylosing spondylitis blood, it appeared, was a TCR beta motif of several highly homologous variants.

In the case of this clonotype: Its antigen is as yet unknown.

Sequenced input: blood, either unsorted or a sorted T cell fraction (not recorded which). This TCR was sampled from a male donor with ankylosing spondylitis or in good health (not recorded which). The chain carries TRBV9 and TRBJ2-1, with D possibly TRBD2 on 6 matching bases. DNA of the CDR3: TGTGCCAGCAGCGACCGGGACTTAACCTACAATGAGCAGTTCTTC. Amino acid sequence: CASSDRDLTYNEQFF.